The 10 T cell receptor beta chains given below trace back to one sample, sequenced in a study of CD8 T cell repertoires and HIV-1 epitope variants. TCRdb keeps only in-frame clones here, not all; method: immunoSEQ multiplex PCR. The sample contains roughly 100,000 clones, almost 75% of which appear only once. Sequenced sample: uncultured baseline CD8+ T cells from peripheral blood mononuclear cells (PBMCs). All receptors come from a male donor with HIV.

This chain links TRBV29-1 with TRBJ1-4; D is unresolved. Trimming pared 7 bases from V and 8 bases from J, leaving 14 bases between. Germline-derived CDR1 and CDR2 are SQVTM and ANQGSEA. CDR3 length: 12 amino acids. The CDR3 DNA reads as TGCAGCGCGTGGACGGACCCCGAAAAACTGTTTTTT. This gives the protein CSAWTDPEKLFF.

This rearrangement joins TRBV15 to TRBJ1-4; D is perhaps TRBD1 (6 bases). V was clipped by 4 bases and J by 4 bases, with 13 bases between them. Germline values: CDR1 LNHNV, CDR2 YYDKDF (reference sequence). The CDR3 contains 15 residues. The CDR3 nucleotides read TGTGCCACCAGCAAAGGGGGAGACGTTAATGAAAAACTGTTTTTT. As protein: CATSKGGDVNEKLFF.

This clone appeared once. V gene TRBV9 combines with J gene TRBJ2-3; the D gene is possibly TRBD2 (7 bases). The CDR3 totals 17 residues. CDR1 SGDLS and CDR2 YYNGEE come from the germline V gene. V lost 0 bases, J lost 6 bases, and 20 bases lay in between. CDR3 amino acids: CASSVELVGGPQDTQYF. For the CDR3, the DNA is TGTGCCAGCAGCGTAGAATTAGTGGGGGGGCCTCAGGATACGCAGTATTTT.

This chain joins TRBV11-2 and TRBJ2-3; a possible D gene is TRBD1 (6 bases). V was clipped by 5 bases and J by 0 bases, with 15 bases between them. Looked up from germline, CDR1 is SGHAT and CDR2 is FQNNGV. The CDR3 spans 16 residues. For the CDR3, the DNA is TGTGCCAGCAGCCCTCAGGGGTCTCAAAGCACAGATACGCAGTATTTT. The encoded protein is CASSPQGSQSTDTQYF.

This chain uses TRBV7-3 with TRBJ2-5; 10 bases agree with TRBD1. The CDR3 contains 14 residues. V shed 5 bases and J 4 bases; nucleotides not matched to a gene: 4. Germline CDR1 is SGHTA and CDR2 is FQGTGA. The CDR3 DNA is TGTGCCAGCAGCCCGGGACAGGGGTTAGAGACCCAGTACTTC. It specifies CASSPGQGLETQYF.

This clone was counted a few times. The chain recombines TRBV6-5 with TRBJ1-2; 8 bases are shared with TRBD1. CDR1 is MNHEY and CDR2 is SVGAGI in the germline V gene. Germline trimming cut 2 bases from V and 5 bases from J; bases unmatched to any gene: 7. There are 15 residues in the CDR3. The CDR3 loop is CASSYQGTGLYGYTF. The DNA for the CDR3 is TGTGCCAGCAGTTACCAGGGGACAGGACTTTATGGCTACACCTTC.

The CDR3 DNA reads as TGTGCCACTCGACAGGGGACTCCTGAAAAACTGTTTTTT. Its protein is CATRQGTPEKLFF. The chain joins TRBV10-3 to TRBJ1-4; 8 bases map to TRBD1. The CDR3 loop spans 13 amino acids. Per germline, CDR1 ENHRY and CDR2 SYGVKD. Germline trimming cut 10 bases from V and 7 bases from J; bases unmatched to any gene: 8.

The count of this clone is one. One end of the junction varies from germline; a read error may be responsible. In DNA, the CDR3 is TGTGCTAGCAGCCCGGAGACAGGAACCTACAATGAGCAGTTCTTC. This sequence encodes CASSPETGTYNEQFF. V usage is TRBV7-7 and J usage is TRBJ2-1, with a weak D call TRBD1 (6 bases). The CDR3 extends over 15 amino acids. Germline CDR1 SSHAT, CDR2 FNYEAQ (reference sequence).

CDR3 sequence (DNA): TGTGCCTTCCAACTAGCGGGTGCATACAATGAGCAGTTCTTC. Its translation: CAFQLAGAYNEQFF. The rearrangement uses TRBV30 and TRBJ2-1; 9 bases map to TRBD2. This CDR3 comprises 14 residues. Trimming removed 7 bases from V and 4 bases from J; junction bases left unmatched: 8. Germline loops: CDR1 GTSNPN, CDR2 SVGIG (reference sequence).

For the CDR3, the DNA is TGTGCCAGCAGTGAGAGCCTCGGGAGGGCAGAAGAGACCCAGTACTTC. Amino acid sequence: CASSESLGRAEETQYF. V gene TRBV2 combines with J gene TRBJ2-5; 8 bases match TRBD2. The CDR3 contains 16 residues. The junction had 9 bases not matched to a gene; V was cut back by 3 bases and J by 3 bases. Germline CDR1 reads SNHLY; CDR2 reads FYNNEI.